Following are 23 T cell receptor beta chains from one sample sequenced in a study of cytomegalovirus exposure and HLA in healthy donors. 13 Jbeta primers and 60 Vbeta primers were used for the PCR. Repertoires were generated with immunoSEQ multiplex PCR, while TCRdb's copy carries only in-frame clones and drops some. The sample includes approximately 120,000 clones, 80% of them seen just once. The sample taken for sequencing was PBMCs. The receptors stem from a man younger than 45 in good health and CMV-seropositive.

The rearrangement joins TRBV5-1 to TRBJ2-7; no clear D gene. V lost 2 bases, J lost 4 bases, and 16 bases lay in between. There are 15 residues in the CDR3. Germline V CDR1 and CDR2: SGHRS, YFSETQ. The CDR3 protein is CASSFDSGALYEQYF. The CDR3 region has the DNA TGCGCCAGCAGCTTCGACTCCGGAGCCCTTTACGAGCAGTACTTC.

This clone appeared a few times. The gene calls are TRBV2 and TRBJ1-2; TRBD1 matches 8 bases. This CDR3 is built from 16 residues. V lost 5 bases and J lost 0; bases outside the gene matches: 8. Germline V CDR1 and CDR2: SNHLY, FYNNEI. The CDR3 DNA is TGTGCCAGCAGTCGCACCGGGACAGGAGCTAACTATGGCTACACCTTC. This translates into CASSRTGTGANYGYTF.

V gene TRBV5-1 combines with J gene TRBJ2-1; no definite D call. CDR3 length equals 12 residues. Trimming left V 4 bases short and J 6 bases short, with 8 bases between. CDR1 and CDR2 from the germline V gene are SGHRS and YFSETQ. The CDR3 DNA follows: TGCGCCAGCAGCCTCCTAGGCAATGAGCAGTTCTTC. It encodes CASSLLGNEQFF.

The genes are TRBV5-6 and TRBJ1-6; D unresolved. From germline, CDR1 is SGHDT and CDR2 YYEEEE. The CDR3 consists of 13 residues. V dropped 1 base and J dropped 9 bases, with 8 bases sitting between them. For the CDR3, the DNA is TGTGCCAGCAGCTTGCCCGGTCCTTCACCCCTCCACTTT. Protein product: CASSLPGPSPLHF.

The DNA for the CDR3 is TGCAGGGTGGTCCGGCGGCCTAGCACAGATACGCAGTATTTT. Translating it yields CRVVRRPSTDTQYF. The gene calls are TRBV29-1 and TRBJ2-3; D not certain. Germline V gene data show CDR1 as SQVTM and CDR2 as ANQGSEA. The CDR3 sequence is 14 residues long.

CDR3 bases: TGTGCCACCACGGGGGACAATGAGCAGTTCTTC. It is translated as CATTGDNEQFF. The rearrangement links TRBV28 to TRBJ2-1, with D maybe TRBD2 (6 bases). CDR1 and CDR2 from the germline V gene are MDHEN and SYDVKM. The CDR3 runs 11 residues. V lost 10 bases to trimming and J lost 5 bases, with 9 bases between them. Combining the CDR3 with reference TRBV28 and TRBJ2-1 gives the whole variable domain DVKVTQSSRYLVKRTGEKVFLECVQDMDHENMFWYRQDPGLGLRLIYFSYDVKMKEKGDIPEGYSVSREKKERFSLILESASTNQTSMYLCATTGDNEQFFGPGTRLTVL.

Regarding this clone: The sample has other DNA sequences that encode this CDR3 too. The chain uses TRBV30 and TRBJ2-3; tentative D call: TRBD2 (7 bases). Germline loops: CDR1 GTSNPN, CDR2 SVGIG (reference sequence). The CDR3 totals 16 residues. V dropped 0 bases and J dropped 2 bases, with 15 bases sitting between them. The CDR3 sequence is CAWSVGGGPLTDTQYF. The CDR3 DNA reads as TGTGCCTGGAGTGTAGGCGGGGGCCCCCTCACAGATACGCAGTATTTT. Complete variable domain (other parts from reference TRBV30 and TRBJ2-3): SQTIHQWPATLVQPVGSPLSLECTVEGTSNPNLYWYRQAAGRGLQLLFYSVGIGQISSEVPQNLSASRPQDRQFILSSKKLLLSDSGFYLCAWSVGGGPLTDTQYFGPGTRLTVL.

The rearrangement uses TRBV2 and TRBJ1-1; no firm D call. CDR1 SNHLY and CDR2 FYNNEI come from the germline V gene. The V end lost 6 bases, the J end lost 6 bases, and 14 bases lay between the germline ends. The CDR3 runs to 13 residues. The CDR3 spells CASRREGRSEAFF. The CDR3 DNA sequence: TGTGCCAGCAGGAGGGAGGGAAGGTCTGAAGCTTTCTTT.

The chain carries TRBV27 and TRBJ2-7, with TRBD1 matching 10 bases. Germline V gene data show CDR1 as MNHEY and CDR2 as SMNVEV (reference sequence). The CDR3 covers 15 residues. V gave up 6 bases and J gave up 4 bases; unmatched junction bases: 9. DNA for the CDR3: TGTGCCAGCAGGGGAAGAGGACAGGGGGTTTACGAGCAGTACTTC. Protein: CASRGRGQGVYEQYF.

The chain has TRBV2 and TRBJ2-1; D not resolved. The CDR3 is made up of 15 amino acids. Germline loops: CDR1 SNHLY, CDR2 FYNNEI. The V and J ends lost 3 bases and 0 bases respectively, with 9 bases between them. CDR3 coding DNA: TGTGCCAGCAGTGACCACTTACGCTCCTACAATGAGCAGTTCTTC. It specifies CASSDHLRSYNEQFF.

This clone was picked up one time. This rearrangement joins TRBV30 to TRBJ2-5, with D possibly matching TRBD1 (6 bases). V was clipped by 4 bases and J by 0 bases, with 9 bases between them. Germline lookup yields CDR1 GTSNPN and CDR2 SVGIG (reference sequence). CDR3 size: 13 residues. CDR3 region: CAWTDRNQETQYF. CDR3 coding DNA: TGTGCCTGGACAGACAGGAACCAAGAGACCCAGTACTTC.

The CDR3 nucleotides read TGTGCCAGCAGTGCACCAGGGGTAGAGACCCAGTACTTC. Translating it yields CASSAPGVETQYF. The chain joins TRBV6-5 to TRBJ2-5, with D possibly matching TRBD1 (6 bases). Germline CDR1 MNHEY, CDR2 SVGAGI. The CDR3 has 13 residues. Deletions cut 5 bases from V and 4 bases from J, with 11 bases between.

The chain uses TRBV27 and TRBJ2-1; 7 bases map to TRBD1. Losses at the gene ends were 6 bases for V and 8 bases for J; bases not matched to a gene: 13. This CDR3 is built from 15 residues. In germline, CDR1 is MNHEY, CDR2 SMNVEV (reference sequence). The CDR3 DNA reads as TGTGCCAGCAGGATCAGGACAGGACCTGGAGATGAGCAGTTCTTC. This gives the protein CASRIRTGPGDEQFF.

The chain links TRBV2 to TRBJ2-1; D not certain. Trimming pared 7 bases from V and 4 bases from J, leaving 14 bases between. The CDR3 runs 14 residues. The germline V gene has CDR1 SNHLY and CDR2 FYNNEI. The CDR3 region has the DNA TGTGCCAGCACCCTGGTGAGGTTTTACAATGAGCAGTTCTTC. This translates into CASTLVRFYNEQFF.

CDR3 region: CASSRGLAKHGELFF. The CDR3 DNA reads as TGTGCCAGCAGCCGGGGACTAGCGAAACACGGGGAGCTGTTTTTT. V and J are TRBV6-6 and TRBJ2-2, with TRBD2 identical over 10 bases. The CDR3 has 15 amino acids. From germline, CDR1 is MNHNY and CDR2 SVGAGI (reference sequence). The V gene end was trimmed by 6 bases and the J gene end by 7 bases; junction bases not matched to a gene: 8.

The CDR3 region has the DNA TGTGCCACCAGCAGAGAAGGGGACACCCAGGGCGCTGAAGCTTTCTTT. This sequence encodes CATSREGDTQGAEAFF. This chain uses TRBV15 with TRBJ1-1; tentative D call: TRBD1 (6 bases). V gave up 0 bases and J gave up 6 bases, with 17 bases separating them. This CDR3 has 16 residues. Looked up from germline, CDR1 is LNHNV and CDR2 is YYDKDF (reference sequence).

The chain uses TRBV5-5 and TRBJ2-7; 9 bases fit TRBD1. CDR1 and CDR2 (germline): SGHKS, YYEKEE (reference sequence). The CDR3 covers 14 residues. V trimming: 4 bases; J trimming: 5 bases; junction bases outside the gene matches: 7. DNA for the CDR3: TGTGCCAGCAGCCCTCACAGGGGGCATGACGAGCAGTACTTC. Translated: CASSPHRGHDEQYF.

The chain links TRBV21-1 to TRBJ1-1. TRBV21-1 is designated a pseudogene. CDR3 length: 17 amino acids. The CDR3 DNA sequence: TGTGCCAGCAGCAAAGCGGAGGCAGGTCGACTGAACACTGAAGCTTTCTTT. Encoded protein: CASSKAEAGRLNTEAFF.

This chain links TRBV5-1 with TRBJ1-1; D is uncertain. V was trimmed by 0 bases and J by 8 bases, leaving 5 bases between them. The V gene's germline CDR1 is SGHRS and CDR2 YFSETQ. The CDR3 sequence is 11 residues long. The CDR3 spells CASSLGQEAFF. CDR3 in DNA: TGCGCCAGCAGCTTGGGTCAGGAAGCTTTCTTT.

The CDR3 sequence is CASRGAGSIQETQYF. CDR3 nucleotides: TGTGCCAGCAGGGGAGCCGGGTCCATCCAAGAGACCCAGTACTTC. The chain carries TRBV5-6 and TRBJ2-5; tentatively, D is TRBD2 (5 bases). V dropped 5 bases and J dropped 1 base, with 15 bases sitting between them. This CDR3 region has 15 residues. Germline V gene sequence: CDR1 SGHDT, CDR2 YYEEEE.

The chain has TRBV9 and TRBJ1-1; D is possibly TRBD1 (5 bases). Germline V gives CDR1 SGDLS, CDR2 YYNGEE. V was pared by 4 bases and J by 5 bases, with 15 bases between. The CDR3 has 14 amino acids. Here the CDR3 reads CASSPGGGRTEAFF. In DNA form, the CDR3 reads TGTGCCAGCAGCCCGGGGGGGGGACGGACTGAAGCTTTCTTT.

This clone was seen more than once but under ten times. The rearrangement uses TRBV7-3 and TRBJ2-3, with 10 bases lining up with TRBD2. Unmatched junction bases numbered 4, after V lost 5 bases and J lost 2 bases. Germline CDR1 reads SGHTA; CDR2 reads FQGTGA. CDR3 length: 15 amino acids. For the CDR3, the DNA is TGTGCCAGCAGCATTAGCGGGGGGCTCACAGATACGCAGTATTTT. Its protein product is CASSISGGLTDTQYF.

This clone was seen a handful of times. V and J are TRBV29-1 and TRBJ2-1; 12 bases are shared with TRBD1. V was pared by 5 bases and J by 6 bases, with 5 bases of the junction left unmatched. The V gene's germline CDR1 is SQVTM and CDR2 ANQGSEA. The CDR3 runs to 14 residues. CDR3 nucleotides: TGCAGCGTTAAAACGGGACAGGGGGCCAATGAGCAGTTCTTC. Protein sequence: CSVKTGQGANEQFF.